Each of the 3 T cell receptor beta chains below was sequenced from the same sample in a study of blood T cell repertoires in COVID-19. Profiling relied on immunoSEQ multiplex PCR, and the TCRdb table lists in-frame clones only, not all of them. The sample has about 150,000 clones; about 80% are singletons. Sequenced: peripheral blood. The source of these receptors is a man aged 60 to 75 with acute or convalescent COVID-19.

This chain joins TRBV20-1 and TRBJ1-5; D not resolved. CDR3 length: 10 residues. Trimming removed 2 bases from V and 7 bases from J, with 3 bases in between. Germline CDR1 DFQATT, CDR2 SNEGSKA (reference sequence). The CDR3 spells CSARPQPQHF. The CDR3 region has the DNA TGCAGTGCTAGACCACAGCCCCAGCATTTT.

The V and J genes are TRBV3-1 (or the pseudogene TRBV3-2) and TRBJ2-7, with D possibly being TRBD2 (6 bases). The CDR3 sequence is 12 residues long. Germline CDR1 is LGHDT and CDR2 is YNNKEL (reference sequence). Trimming shortened V by 3 bases and J by 7 bases, and 10 bases separated the two germline ends. CDR3 protein: CASSHRGGEQYF. CDR3 DNA: TGTGCCAGCAGCCACCGGGGAGGAGAGCAGTACTTC.

The rearrangement links TRBV6-4 to TRBJ1-1; a possible D gene is TRBD1 (5 bases). Per germline, CDR1 MRHNA and CDR2 SNTAGT. The CDR3 length is 14 residues. Trimming removed 7 bases at V and 0 bases at J, with 12 bases between. The CDR3 spells CASKPTEMNTEAFF. The CDR3, as DNA: TGTGCCAGCAAACCGACAGAGATGAACACTGAAGCTTTCTTT.